The 8 T cell receptor beta chains below all came from one sample that was sequenced in a study of tumor-infiltrating lymphocytes in primary liver carcinoma. Out of unsorted whole blood came the blood RNA, and germline DNA was extracted as well. A constant-region primer served to make TCR beta cDNA from roughly 540 ng total RNA. It was through three nested multiplex PCR rounds of slightly modified ARM-PCR that TCR beta libraries arose. Use of TRBV1-TRBV30 forward primers with a C-beta reverse primer characterized the first two PCR rounds, which lasted around 10 cycles each. TCRdb used MiXCR to reprocess the multiplex PCR reads, holding one entry per CDR3 protein. The sample includes about 180,000 distinct CDR3 sequences, approximately 60% of them seen just once. The sample was peripheral blood. The receptor set was obtained from a man aged 40-55 years with primary liver carcinoma and hepatitis B virus infection.

The V and J genes are TRBV12-3 or TRBV12-4 and TRBJ2-1, with 8 bases that match TRBD2. This CDR3 has 13 amino acids. The junction had 5 bases not matched to a gene; V was cut back by 3 bases and J by 10 bases. The CDR3 coding sequence is TGTGCCAGCAGTTTCGCGGGAGGATTAGAGCAGTTCTTC. Encoded protein: CASSFAGGLEQFF.

Details on this clonotype: Mismatch with germline at one junction end may stem from a read error. The rearrangement links TRBV6-1 to TRBJ2-5; 8 bases are a match to TRBD1. Germline V gene lookup returns CDR1 MNHNS and CDR2 SASEGT. The CDR3 is 14 amino acids. In DNA, the CDR3 is TGTGCAAGCAGACAGAACAGGGGGCAAGAGACCCAGTACTTC. This translates into CASRQNRGQETQYF.

In its sample, this clonotype was seen a few times. The V gene is TRBV6-1, the J gene TRBJ1-4; D not certain. Germline CDR1 reads MNHNS; CDR2 reads SASEGT. Trimming took off 2 bases at V and 0 bases at J, with 7 bases between the two ends. The CDR3 runs to 15 residues. The CDR3 coding sequence is TGTGCCAGCAGTGAAAGGTTTGCAACTAATGAAAAACTGTTTTTT. Translating it yields CASSERFATNEKLFF.

Points on this clonotype: Relative to the germline gene, one junction end is altered; a read error may explain this. The chain uses TRBV29-1 and TRBJ1-1; 9 nucleotides align to TRBD1. Per germline, CDR1 SQVTM and CDR2 ANQGSEA. There are 17 residues in the CDR3. CDR3 residues: CGVARDRVTAGNTEAFF. The CDR3 DNA reads as TGCGGCGTAGCCAGGGACAGGGTTACGGCAGGGAACACTGAAGCTTTCTTT.

CDR3 loop: CASSFPGIDEQYF. CDR3 nucleotide sequence: TGCGCCAGCAGCTTCCCGGGGATCGACGAGCAGTACTTC. The chain is built from TRBV5-1 and TRBJ2-7, with a tentative D call TRBD2 (5 bases). V dropped 2 bases and J dropped 5 bases, with 11 bases sitting between them. The CDR3 extends over 13 amino acids. CDR1 is SGHRS, CDR2 YFSETQ, per germline.

A note on this clonotype: Relative to the germline gene, one junction end is altered; a read error may explain this. The chain carries TRBV6-5 and TRBJ2-3, with 14 positions matching TRBD2. There are 19 residues in the CDR3. CDR1 and CDR2 from the germline V gene are MNHEY and SVGAGI. CDR3 nucleotide sequence: TGTGCCAGCAGCTACGTCCCCGGGACTAGCGGGAGCTTCTCAGATACGCAGTGTTTT. It codes for CASSYVPGTSGSFSDTQCF.

The V gene is TRBV11-2, the J gene TRBJ2-7, with D tentatively TRBD2 (6 bases). Germline V gene data show CDR1 as SGHAT and CDR2 as FQNNGV. V was cut by 6 bases and J by 2 bases, with 17 bases left in between. This CDR3 has 15 amino acids. The CDR3 here is CASSPVGSQTYEQYF. Here the CDR3 DNA reads TGTGCCAGCAGTCCAGTCGGGAGCCAGACCTACGAGCAGTACTTC.

This clonotype was detected only a few times. The V gene is TRBV6-2 or TRBV6-3, the J gene TRBJ1-3; 10 bases are a match to TRBD1. The V gene end was trimmed by 9 bases and the J gene end by 1 base; junction bases not matched to a gene: 12. CDR3 length: 17 residues. CDR1 is MNHEY, CDR2 SVGEGT, per germline. CDR3 in amino acids: CASEFRRQGASGNTIYF. CDR3 DNA: TGTGCCAGTGAATTCCGACGACAGGGGGCTTCTGGAAACACCATATATTTT.